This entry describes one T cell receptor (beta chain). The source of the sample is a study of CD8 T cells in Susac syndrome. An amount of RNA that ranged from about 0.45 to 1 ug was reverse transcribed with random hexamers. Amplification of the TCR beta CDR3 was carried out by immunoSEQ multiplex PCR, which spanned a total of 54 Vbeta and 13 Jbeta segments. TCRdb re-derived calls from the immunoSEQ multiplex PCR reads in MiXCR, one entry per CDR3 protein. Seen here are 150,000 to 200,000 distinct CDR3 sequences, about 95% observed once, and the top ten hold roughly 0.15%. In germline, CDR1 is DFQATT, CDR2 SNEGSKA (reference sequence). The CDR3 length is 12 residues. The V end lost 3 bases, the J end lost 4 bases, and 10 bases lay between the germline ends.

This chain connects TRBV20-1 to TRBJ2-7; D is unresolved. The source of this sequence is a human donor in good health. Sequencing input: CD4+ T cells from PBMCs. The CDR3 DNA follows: TGCAGTGCTAGTGGTCTCAGGTACGAGCAGTACTTC. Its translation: CSASGLRYEQYF.